Each of the 27 T cell receptor beta chains below was sequenced from the same sample in a study of identical twins' blood T cells. Using its own MiXCR run on the 5' RACE reads, TCRdb lists one record per CDR3 protein. The sample gives hundreds of thousands of distinct CDR3 sequences, about 28% of which show up once; about 6.1% is in the top ten. The sequencing sample was made of PBMCs. These receptors all stem from a woman between 18 and 50 years old in good health.

The genes are TRBV5-1 and TRBJ2-2; D ambiguous. The V end was cut by 7 bases, the J end by 4 bases, with 14 bases between. The CDR3 extends over 14 amino acids. Germline V gives CDR1 SGHRS, CDR2 YFSETQ. CDR3 protein: CASSSEPPTGELFF. The CDR3 nucleotides read TGCGCCAGCTCAAGTGAGCCACCCACCGGGGAGCTGTTTTTT.

A few counts support this clonotype. The rearrangement uses TRBV20-1 and TRBJ2-3, with D perhaps TRBD1 or TRBD2 (5 bases each). There are 15 residues in the CDR3. The V end lost 5 bases, the J end lost 5 bases, and 20 bases lay between the germline ends. The germline V gene has CDR1 DFQATT and CDR2 SNEGSKA (reference sequence). The CDR3 region has the DNA TGCAGTGCTCGGACGTGGGGGAGTAATGGAGATACGCAGTATTTT. Residues: CSARTWGSNGDTQYF.

This sequence joins TRBV6-4 and TRBJ2-2, with a weak D call TRBD2 (6 bases). V lost 4 bases and J lost 3, with 15 bases in between. The CDR3 is 16 amino acids. Germline CDR1 is MRHNA and CDR2 is SNTAGT. CDR3 DNA sequence: TGTGCCAGCAGTGCGGCCCTAGCGAGACACACCGGGGAGCTGTTTTTT. Translated: CASSAALARHTGELFF.

This clonotype turned up a few times. The genes are TRBV6-5 and TRBJ1-4, with D maybe TRBD1 (5 bases). The germline V gene has CDR1 MNHEY and CDR2 SVGAGI. V was trimmed by 6 bases and J by 10 bases, leaving 15 bases between them. This CDR3 is built from 13 residues. Here the CDR3 reads CASRSGTTRKLFF. DNA for the CDR3: TGTGCCAGCAGGAGCGGGACGACAAGAAAACTGTTTTTT.

This clonotype came up a few times. The CDR3 sequence is CASSLDSTFYGYTF. The CDR3 bases are TGCGCCAGCAGCTTGGACAGTACCTTCTATGGCTACACCTTC. The chain joins TRBV5-1 to TRBJ1-2; D uncertain. V lost 0 bases and J 4 bases, leaving 10 bases between the germline ends. This CDR3 comprises 14 residues. The V gene's germline CDR1 is SGHRS and CDR2 YFSETQ.

The V gene is TRBV5-1, the J gene TRBJ2-1; D is perhaps TRBD2 (5 bases). V lost 2 bases and J lost 0, with 6 bases in between. There are 14 residues in the CDR3. Germline V gene lookup returns CDR1 SGHRS and CDR2 YFSETQ. The DNA of the CDR3 is TGCGCCAGCAGCTTCGGGGTCTCCTACAATGAGCAGTTCTTC. This translates into CASSFGVSYNEQFF.

This clonotype was seen repeatedly, ten times or more. The chain joins TRBV29-1 to TRBJ1-4; a weak D match, TRBD1 (6 bases). Trimming pared 6 bases from V and 8 bases from J, leaving 13 bases between. This CDR3 is built from 12 residues. Per germline, CDR1 SQVTM and CDR2 ANQGSEA. The CDR3 DNA follows: TGCAGCGTCTCGGACAGAAGGGAAAAACTGTTTTTT. This gives the protein CSVSDRREKLFF. The full variable domain, completed using reference TRBV29-1 and TRBJ1-4, is SAVISQKPSRDICQRGTSLTIQCQVDSQVTMMFWYRQQPGQSLTLIATANQGSEATYESGFVIDKFPISRPNLTFSTLTVSNMSPEDSSIYLCSVSDRREKLFFGSGTQLSVL.

This clonotype has more than one count but fewer than ten. This chain joins TRBV6-6 and TRBJ2-7; D possibly corresponds to TRBD1 (5 bases). The V end lost 9 bases, the J end lost 5 bases, and 11 bases lay between the germline ends. The CDR3 loop spans 11 amino acids. Germline CDR1 MNHNY, CDR2 SVGAGI (reference sequence). Here the CDR3 reads CASNKDNEQYF. As DNA, the CDR3 is TGTGCCAGTAATAAGGACAACGAGCAGTACTTC.

The CDR3 nucleotides read TGTGCCAGCAGCGTAGGAGACACGGGCTACGAGCAGTACTTC. This sequence encodes CASSVGDTGYEQYF. V gene TRBV9 combines with J gene TRBJ2-7; no clear D. The germline V gene encodes CDR1 SGDLS and CDR2 YYNGEE. Trimming shortened V by 0 bases and J by 3 bases, and 10 bases separated the two germline ends. CDR3 length: 14 amino acids.

In this sample, this clonotype turned up many times. This chain joins TRBV11-2 and TRBJ2-3; 13 bases align to TRBD2. J gave up 4 bases and V 5 bases, and 6 bases lay outside the gene matches. This CDR3 spans 16 amino acids. Germline loops: CDR1 SGHAT, CDR2 FQNNGV. CDR3 coding DNA: TGTGCCAGCAGCAGGGAACTAGCGGGAGGGCCAGATACGCAGTATTTT. It codes for CASSRELAGGPDTQYF.

Of note for this clonotype: A much larger clone lies a single base off, so this may be a read error. The chain carries TRBV9 and TRBJ2-7; TRBD2 matches 8 bases. The CDR3 covers 13 residues. Germline CDR1 is SGDLS and CDR2 is YYNGEE. V trimming: 4 bases; J trimming: 7 bases; junction bases outside the gene matches: 7. Here the CDR3 reads CASSCGAGVEQYF. Written as DNA, the CDR3 is TGTGCCAGCAGCTGTGGAGCGGGAGTTGAGCAGTACTTC. Combining the CDR3 with reference TRBV9 and TRBJ2-7 gives the whole variable domain DSGVTQTPKHLITATGQRVTLRCSPRSGDLSVYWYQQSLDQGLQFLIQYYNGEERAKGNILERFSAQQFPDLHSELNLSSLELGDSALYFCASSCGAGVEQYFGPGTRLTVT.

This clonotype occurred a few times. The chain links TRBV21-1 to TRBJ1-2; the table calls TRBD1, which could not be checked here. TRBV21-1 is a pseudogene locus. The CDR3 spans 16 residues. The CDR3 reads CASSKEGTGSNDGYTF. CDR3 DNA sequence: TGTGCCAGCAGCAAAGAGGGGACAGGGTCGAACGATGGCTACACCTTC.

This clonotype has more than one count but fewer than ten. The rearrangement joins TRBV5-1 to TRBJ2-3; maybe TRBD2 (6 bases). Per the germline V gene, CDR1 is SGHRS and CDR2 is YFSETQ. Trimming removed 4 bases at V and 0 bases at J, with 15 bases between. The CDR3 covers 16 residues. The CDR3 DNA reads TGCGCCAGCAGCATCGGGACTCTTCCTAGCACAGATACGCAGTATTTT. It is translated as CASSIGTLPSTDTQYF.

This chain's CDR3 is CASSVGFNTEAFF. In DNA form, the CDR3 reads TGTGCCAGCAGCGTGGGATTTAACACTGAAGCTTTCTTT. The chain links TRBV7-2 to TRBJ1-1; no firm D call. V lost 5 bases and J 2 bases, leaving 9 bases between the germline ends. Germline lookup yields CDR1 SGHTA and CDR2 FQGNSA. The CDR3 runs 13 residues.

The rearrangement links TRBV4-2 to TRBJ1-1, with no clear D. The CDR3 length is 12 residues. The germline V gene has CDR1 LGHNA and CDR2 YNFKEQ. The V and J ends lost 1 base and 10 bases respectively, with 10 bases between them. CDR3 loop: CASSQVRDPAFF. As DNA, the CDR3 is TGTGCCAGCAGCCAAGTAAGAGACCCAGCTTTCTTT.

Many counts were recorded for this clonotype. The chain couples TRBV20-1 to TRBJ2-3; 9 bases line up with TRBD2. CDR3 length equals 14 residues. Trimming cost V 5 bases and J 3 bases; bases outside gene matches: 6. Looked up from germline, CDR1 is DFQATT and CDR2 is SNEGSKA (reference sequence). CDR3 region: CSAPPAGGTDTQYF. As DNA, the CDR3 is TGCAGTGCTCCCCCAGCGGGAGGTACAGATACGCAGTATTTT.

In its sample, this clonotype was seen a few times. The J gene is TRBJ1-6, the V gene TRBV6-2 or TRBV6-3; D not resolved. V was trimmed by 4 bases and J by 16 bases, leaving 14 bases between them. The length of the CDR3 is 12 residues. CDR1 is MNHEY and CDR2 is SVGEGT in the germline V gene. DNA of the CDR3: TGTGCCAGCAGTTCCTCGACGGTCGCTCTCCACTTT. Translating gives CASSSSTVALHF.

V usage is TRBV11-1 and J usage is TRBJ2-1; no definite D call. Germline-derived CDR1 and CDR2 are SGHAT and FQDESV (reference sequence). V was shortened by 5 bases and J by 4 bases, with 15 bases between the two germline ends. The CDR3 totals 15 residues. CDR3 residues: CASSPDPFLYNEQFF. The CDR3 DNA reads TGTGCCAGCAGCCCCGACCCATTTCTGTACAATGAGCAGTTCTTC.

The chain joins TRBV6-5 to TRBJ1-2; D is unresolved. CDR3 length: 15 residues. From germline, CDR1 is MNHEY and CDR2 SVGAGI. Trimming shortened V by 0 bases and J by 4 bases, and 12 bases separated the two germline ends. The DNA of the CDR3 is TGTGCCAGCAGTTACTCACCGGTTGTCTCCTATGGCTACACCTTC. Residues: CASSYSPVVSYGYTF.

A few counts support this clonotype. CDR3 nucleotides: TGCAGTGCTAGAGGGACAGAGAACTATGGCTACACCTTC. Protein product: CSARGTENYGYTF. The gene calls are TRBV20-1 and TRBJ1-2; TRBD1 might be the D (6 bases). This CDR3 spans 13 amino acids. Trimming took 1 base from V and 2 from J, leaving 8 bases between them. The V gene's germline CDR1 is DFQATT and CDR2 SNEGSKA (reference sequence).

The rearrangement uses TRBV5-8 and TRBJ1-2, with 9 bases lining up with TRBD1. Germline assignment: CDR1 SGHTS and CDR2 YDEGEE. This CDR3 region has 16 residues. V was pared by 2 bases and J by 4 bases, with 9 bases of the junction left unmatched. This CDR3 reads CASSFTGTDRGYGYTF. CDR3 DNA: TGTGCCAGCAGCTTCACTGGTACGGACAGGGGCTATGGCTACACCTTC.

The rearrangement links TRBV27 to TRBJ2-1, with TRBD2 identical over 7 bases. The trim removed 5 bases at V and 2 bases at J, leaving 6 bases unmatched. CDR1 and CDR2 from the germline V gene are MNHEY and SMNVEV (reference sequence). The CDR3 totals 15 residues. The CDR3 loop is CASSKSGAAYNEQFF. The CDR3 DNA follows: TGTGCCAGCAGTAAGAGCGGGGCCGCCTACAATGAGCAGTTCTTC.

This chain uses TRBV5-4 with TRBJ2-2; D gene uncertain. CDR3 length: 15 amino acids. The V end lost 2 bases, the J end lost 3 bases, and 11 bases lay between the germline ends. Germline V CDR1 and CDR2: SGHNT, YYREEE (reference sequence). CDR3 nucleotides: TGTGCCAGCAGCTTAGGTCAGGAGTACACCGGGGAGCTGTTTTTT. It yields the protein CASSLGQEYTGELFF.

This clonotype was recorded at least ten times. V gene TRBV6-5 combines with J gene TRBJ2-2; possible D gene TRBD2, 6 bases. V was shortened by 3 bases and J by 10 bases, with 9 bases between the two germline ends. CDR1 MNHEY and CDR2 SVGAGI come from the germline V gene. The CDR3 is made up of 12 amino acids. The CDR3 sequence: CASSYPGEELFF. CDR3 coding DNA: TGTGCCAGCAGTTATCCGGGGGAGGAGCTGTTTTTT.

The chain employs TRBV2 and TRBJ2-2; D gene unclear. Germline CDR1 reads SNHLY; CDR2 reads FYNNEI. The CDR3 has 15 residues. V gave up 8 bases and J gave up 5 bases, with 18 bases separating them. The DNA for the CDR3 is TGTGCCAGCGCGAATGAGGCGGTCGGTACCGGGGAGCTGTTTTTT. Its protein product is CASANEAVGTGELFF.

The rearrangement links TRBV5-1 to TRBJ1-1, with D perhaps TRBD1 (5 bases). V dropped 2 bases and J dropped 11 bases, with 10 bases sitting between them. The germline V gene has CDR1 SGHRS and CDR2 YFSETQ. This CDR3 is built from 11 residues. The chain's CDR3 is CASSLGVRAFF. The CDR3 DNA is TGCGCCAGCAGCTTAGGGGTTCGGGCTTTCTTT.

This clonotype was recorded a few times. The rearrangement links TRBV27 to TRBJ1-5; 7 bases match TRBD1. The CDR3 is made up of 14 amino acids. In germline, CDR1 is MNHEY, CDR2 SMNVEV (reference sequence). The junction had 5 bases not matched to a gene; V was cut back by 9 bases and J by 0 bases. CDR3 nucleotides: TGTGCCAGGACAGGGTGGAATAGCAATCAGCCCCAGCATTTT. Its translation: CARTGWNSNQPQHF.